This T cell receptor (beta chain) was profiled in a study of T cell changes during pregnancy in multiple sclerosis (dated by TCRdb to between 2018 and 2020). General notes on the study: Changes in the T cell repertoire over the course of pregnancy were examined in this study in women with multiple sclerosis.

Preparation of the library involved the immunoSEQ multiplex PCR assay. This immuneACCESS table, as held by TCRdb, lists in-frame sequences with V and J called but not all clones. Of the missing ones, under half trace to an unresolved V gene in checked studies; the others have no known cause. This sample comprises some 46,000 clones, about 91% of them detected only once. 2% to 2.5% of the sample lies in the top ten. A word on this clone: Its antigen is currently not known. It has no much larger one-base neighbor in the sample; base qualities were not kept.

Its CDR3 holds 15 amino acids, cysteine through phenylalanine. Only the CDR3 DNA is retained, 45 bases long and in frame from the first base. The TCR sequence derives from a female donor with multiple sclerosis, enrolled in a pregnancy study. This sequence uses TRBV21-1 and TRBJ2-3; the DNA was not used to check the table's D call, TRBD2. TRBV21-1 represents a pseudogene. Source: peripheral blood, taken in the third trimester of pregnancy. This receptor has the CDR3 CASRALAESTDTQYF. The bases read TGTGCCAGCAGGGCACTAGCGGAAAGCACAGATACGCAGTATTTT.